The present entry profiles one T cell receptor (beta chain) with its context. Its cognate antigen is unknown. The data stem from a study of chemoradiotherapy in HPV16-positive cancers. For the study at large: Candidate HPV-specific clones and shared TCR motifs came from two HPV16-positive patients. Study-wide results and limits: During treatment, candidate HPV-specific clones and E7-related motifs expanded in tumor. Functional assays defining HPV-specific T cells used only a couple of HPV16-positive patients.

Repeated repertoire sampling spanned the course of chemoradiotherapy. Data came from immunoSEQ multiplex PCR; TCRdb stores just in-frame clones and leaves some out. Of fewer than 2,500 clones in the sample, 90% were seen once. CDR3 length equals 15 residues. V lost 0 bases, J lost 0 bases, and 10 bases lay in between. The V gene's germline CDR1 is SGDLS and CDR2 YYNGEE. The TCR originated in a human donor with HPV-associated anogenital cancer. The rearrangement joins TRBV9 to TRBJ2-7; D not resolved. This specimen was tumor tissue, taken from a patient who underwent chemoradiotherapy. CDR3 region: CASSVAAVSSYEQYF. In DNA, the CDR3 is TGTGCCAGCAGCGTAGCGGCGGTGAGCTCCTACGAGCAGTACTTC.